The 5 T cell receptor beta chains presented below share a single source sample, sequenced in a study of shared clonotypes between healthy human individuals. Only in-frame clones appear in the TCRdb table, and some are missing; sequencing was by immunoSEQ multiplex PCR. Of some 2,400,000 clones detected, nearly 97% appear once; the ten largest clones hold around 0.13%. Sequences were obtained from naive CD4+ T cells sorted from blood. Subset specified: CD45RA+ positively selected. These receptors were collected from a man younger than 30 in good health.

The chain is built from TRBV6-5 and TRBJ1-1; D is unclear. The CDR3 runs 13 residues. V lost 5 bases, J lost 5 bases, and 12 bases lay in between. Germline V gives CDR1 MNHEY, CDR2 SVGAGI. As DNA, the CDR3 is TGTGCCAGCAGTACCCCTCGCGGAACTGAAGCTTTCTTT. Translating gives CASSTPRGTEAFF.

The V gene is TRBV2, the J gene TRBJ2-2, with 9 bases lining up with TRBD2. The V gene end was trimmed by 4 bases and the J gene end by 7 bases; junction bases not matched to a gene: 7. The CDR3 spans 15 residues. In germline, CDR1 is SNHLY, CDR2 FYNNEI. The CDR3 spells CASSVLAGSGGELFF. The CDR3 DNA follows: TGTGCCAGCAGTGTTCTAGCGGGGTCGGGCGGGGAGCTGTTTTTT.

This chain links TRBV7-9 with TRBJ2-7; TRBD1 matches at 8 bases. The V and J ends lost 7 bases and 0 bases, in that order; junction bases with no gene match: 5. The germline gives CDR1 SEHNR, CDR2 FQNEAQ (reference sequence). CDR3 size: 14 residues. CDR3 in amino acids: CASTSDRASYEQYF. The CDR3 DNA reads as TGTGCCAGCACCTCGGACAGGGCCTCCTACGAGCAGTACTTC. Full variable domain (missing parts from reference TRBV7-9 and TRBJ2-7): DTGVSQNPRHKITKRGQNVTFRCDPISEHNRLYWYRQTLGQGPEFLTYFQNEAQLEKSRLLSDRFSAERPKGSFSTLEIQRTEQGDSAMYLCASTSDRASYEQYFGPGTRLTVT.

This clone appeared once. Within the sample, other DNA sequences also encode this same CDR3. J is TRBJ2-1 and V is TRBV6-5; D possibly corresponds to TRBD2 (6 bases). Germline loops: CDR1 MNHEY, CDR2 SVGAGI. Trimming cost V 5 bases and J 2 bases, with 7 bases left between them. This CDR3 has 13 residues. CDR3 coding DNA: TGTGCCAGCAGTAGACTAGCCTACAATGAGCAGTTCTTC. This sequence encodes CASSRLAYNEQFF.

The V gene is TRBV25-1, the J gene TRBJ2-7; possibly TRBD1 or TRBD2 for D (5 bases each). The CDR3 runs 15 residues. Germline assignment: CDR1 MGHDK and CDR2 SYGVNS. The V end lost 7 bases, the J end lost 6 bases, and 22 bases lay between the germline ends. The CDR3, as DNA: TGTGCCAGCACTCTTGAATCGGGGACCCCTCGCGAGCAGTACTTC. Translation gives CASTLESGTPREQYF.